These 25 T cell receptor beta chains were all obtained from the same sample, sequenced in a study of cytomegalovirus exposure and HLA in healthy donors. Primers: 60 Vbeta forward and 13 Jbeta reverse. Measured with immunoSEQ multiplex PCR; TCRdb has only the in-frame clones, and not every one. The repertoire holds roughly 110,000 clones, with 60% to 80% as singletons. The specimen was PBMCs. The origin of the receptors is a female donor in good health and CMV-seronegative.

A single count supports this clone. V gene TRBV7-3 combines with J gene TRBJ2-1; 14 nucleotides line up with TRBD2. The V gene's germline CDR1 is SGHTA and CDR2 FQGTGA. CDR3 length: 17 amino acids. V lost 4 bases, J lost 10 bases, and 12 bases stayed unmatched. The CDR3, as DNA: TGTGCCAGCAGCTCCCCCCTGGGACTAGCGGGAGTAGGGGAGCAGTTCTTC. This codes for CASSSPLGLAGVGEQFF. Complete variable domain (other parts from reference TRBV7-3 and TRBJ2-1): GAGVSQTPSNKVTEKGKYVELRCDPISGHTALYWYRQSLGQGPEFLIYFQGTGAADDSGLPNDRFFAVRPEGSVSTLKIQRTERGDSAVYLCASSSPLGLAGVGEQFFGPGTRLTVL.

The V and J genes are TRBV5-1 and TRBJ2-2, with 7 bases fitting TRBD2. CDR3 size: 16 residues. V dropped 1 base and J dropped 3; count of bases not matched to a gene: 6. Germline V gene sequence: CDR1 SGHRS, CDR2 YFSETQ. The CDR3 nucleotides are TGCGCCAGCAGCTTGTCGCGCGGGAGTGACACCGGGGAGCTGTTTTTT. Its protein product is CASSLSRGSDTGELFF.

CDR3 sequence (DNA): TGCAGCGGTGCCCTAGCGGGTAAGGGTGAGCAGTTCTTC. This sequence encodes CSGALAGKGEQFF. The rearrangement links TRBV29-1 to TRBJ2-1, with 8 bases that match TRBD2. V lost 7 bases and J lost 9; bases outside the gene matches: 11. This CDR3 comprises 13 residues. Germline V CDR1 and CDR2: SQVTM, ANQGSEA.

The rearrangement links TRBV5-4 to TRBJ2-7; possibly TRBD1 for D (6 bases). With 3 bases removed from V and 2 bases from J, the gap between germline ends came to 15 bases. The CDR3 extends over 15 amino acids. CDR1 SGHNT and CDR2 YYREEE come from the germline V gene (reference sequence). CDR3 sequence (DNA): TGTGCCAGCAGCTATCGTAGTGGGGGCGCCTACGAGCAGTACTTC. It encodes CASSYRSGGAYEQYF.

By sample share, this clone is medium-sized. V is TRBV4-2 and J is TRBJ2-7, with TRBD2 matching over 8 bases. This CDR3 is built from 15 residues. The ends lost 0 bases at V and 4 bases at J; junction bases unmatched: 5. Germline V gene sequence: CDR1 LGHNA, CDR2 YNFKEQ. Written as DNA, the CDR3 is TGTGCCAGCAGCCAAGAGTCCAGCGGGAGTTACGAGCAGTACTTC. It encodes CASSQESSGSYEQYF.

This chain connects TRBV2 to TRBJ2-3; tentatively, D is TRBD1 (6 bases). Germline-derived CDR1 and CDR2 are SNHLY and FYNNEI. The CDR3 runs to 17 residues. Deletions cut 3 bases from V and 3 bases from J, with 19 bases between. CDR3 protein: CASSEAFGQPLTDTQYF. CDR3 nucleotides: TGTGCCAGCAGTGAGGCTTTTGGACAGCCGCTAACAGATACGCAGTATTTT.

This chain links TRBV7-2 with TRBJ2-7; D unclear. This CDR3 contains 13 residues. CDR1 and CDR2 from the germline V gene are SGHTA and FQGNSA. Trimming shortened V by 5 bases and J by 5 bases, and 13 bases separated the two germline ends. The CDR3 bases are TGTGCCAGCAGCCCTGGAAGAGACAACGAGCAGTACTTC. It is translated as CASSPGRDNEQYF.

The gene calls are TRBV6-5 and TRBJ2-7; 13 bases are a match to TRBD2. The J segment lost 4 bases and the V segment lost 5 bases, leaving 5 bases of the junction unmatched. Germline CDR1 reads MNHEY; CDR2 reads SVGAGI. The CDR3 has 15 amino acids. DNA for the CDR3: TGTGCCAGCAGTCCGGGACTAGCGGGATTTTACGAGCAGTACTTC. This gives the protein CASSPGLAGFYEQYF.

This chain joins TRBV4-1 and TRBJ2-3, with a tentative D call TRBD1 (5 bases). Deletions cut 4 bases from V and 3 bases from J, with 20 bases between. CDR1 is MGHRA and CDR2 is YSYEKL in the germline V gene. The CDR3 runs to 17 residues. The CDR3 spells CASSPGIWSIVTDTQYF. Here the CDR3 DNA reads TGCGCCAGCAGCCCAGGGATTTGGAGTATTGTGACAGATACGCAGTATTTT.

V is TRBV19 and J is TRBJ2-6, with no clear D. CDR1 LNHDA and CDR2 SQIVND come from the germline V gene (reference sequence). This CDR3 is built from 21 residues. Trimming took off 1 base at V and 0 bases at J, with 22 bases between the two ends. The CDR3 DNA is TGTGCCAGTAGTATAGTACCCCCGTGGGCCGTCGAACACTCTGGGGCCAACGTCCTGACTTTC. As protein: CASSIVPPWAVEHSGANVLTF.

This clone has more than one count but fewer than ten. The CDR3 loop reads CASSLGGGVHYEQYF. CDR3 DNA sequence: TGTGCCAGCAGCTTGGGGGGGGGAGTGCACTACGAGCAGTACTTC. The V gene is TRBV5-6, the J gene TRBJ2-7, with 7 nucleotides matching TRBD2. The germline CDR1 and CDR2 sequences are SGHDT and YYEEEE. This CDR3 has 15 residues. Germline trimming cut 0 bases from V and 3 bases from J; bases unmatched to any gene: 6.

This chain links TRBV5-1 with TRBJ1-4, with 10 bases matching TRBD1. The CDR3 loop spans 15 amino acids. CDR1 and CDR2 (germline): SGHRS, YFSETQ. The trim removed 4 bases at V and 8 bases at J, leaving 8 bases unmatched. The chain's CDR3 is CASSPRQGAREKLFF. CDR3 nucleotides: TGCGCCAGCAGCCCCCGACAGGGGGCTAGGGAAAAACTGTTTTTT.

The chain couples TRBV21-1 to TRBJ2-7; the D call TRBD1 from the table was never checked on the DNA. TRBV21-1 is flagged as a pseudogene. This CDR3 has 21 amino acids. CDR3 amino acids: CASSKPGATESQGGELYEQYF. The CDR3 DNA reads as TGTGCCAGCAGCAAACCCGGGGCCACAGAGTCCCAAGGGGGTGAGCTCTACGAGCAGTACTTC.

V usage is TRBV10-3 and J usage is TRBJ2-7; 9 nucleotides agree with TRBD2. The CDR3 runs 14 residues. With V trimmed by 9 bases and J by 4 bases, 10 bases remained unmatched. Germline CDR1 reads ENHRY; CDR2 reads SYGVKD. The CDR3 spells CAIGGSGSGYEQYF. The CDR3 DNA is TGTGCCATTGGGGGTAGCGGGAGTGGGTACGAGCAGTACTTC.

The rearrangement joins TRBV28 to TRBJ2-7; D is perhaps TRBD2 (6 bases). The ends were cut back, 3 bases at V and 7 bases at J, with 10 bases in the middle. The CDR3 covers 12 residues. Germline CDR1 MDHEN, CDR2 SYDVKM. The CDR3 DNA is TGTGCCAGCAGTTTGGGGGGATGGGAGCAGTACTTC. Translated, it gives CASSLGGWEQYF.

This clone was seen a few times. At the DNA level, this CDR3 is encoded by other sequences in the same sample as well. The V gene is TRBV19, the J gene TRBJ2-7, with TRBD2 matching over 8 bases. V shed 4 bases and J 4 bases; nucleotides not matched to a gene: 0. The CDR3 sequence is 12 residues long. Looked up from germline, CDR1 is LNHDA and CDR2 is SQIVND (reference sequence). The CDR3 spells CASSTSGYEQYF. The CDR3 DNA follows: TGTGCCAGTAGTACTAGCGGGTACGAGCAGTACTTC.

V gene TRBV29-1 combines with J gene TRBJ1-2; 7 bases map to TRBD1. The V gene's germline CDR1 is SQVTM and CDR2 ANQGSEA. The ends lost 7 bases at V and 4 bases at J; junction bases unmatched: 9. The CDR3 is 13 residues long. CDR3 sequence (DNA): TGCAGCGCTCGGGACAGAAATTCCTATGGCTACACCTTC. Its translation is CSARDRNSYGYTF.

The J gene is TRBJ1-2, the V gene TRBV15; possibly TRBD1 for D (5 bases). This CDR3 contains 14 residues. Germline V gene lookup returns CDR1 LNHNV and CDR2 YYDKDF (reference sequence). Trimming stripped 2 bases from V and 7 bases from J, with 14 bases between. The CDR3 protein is CATSRQGNAAGYTF. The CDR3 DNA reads TGTGCCACCAGCAGACAGGGAAACGCTGCTGGCTACACCTTC.

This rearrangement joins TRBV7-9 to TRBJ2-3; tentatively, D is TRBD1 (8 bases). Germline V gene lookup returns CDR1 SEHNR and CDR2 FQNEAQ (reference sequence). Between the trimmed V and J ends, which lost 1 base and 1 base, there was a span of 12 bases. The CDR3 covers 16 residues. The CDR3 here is CASSLVTGGGTDTQYF. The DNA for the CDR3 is TGTGCCAGCAGCTTAGTTACAGGGGGGGGCACAGATACGCAGTATTTT.

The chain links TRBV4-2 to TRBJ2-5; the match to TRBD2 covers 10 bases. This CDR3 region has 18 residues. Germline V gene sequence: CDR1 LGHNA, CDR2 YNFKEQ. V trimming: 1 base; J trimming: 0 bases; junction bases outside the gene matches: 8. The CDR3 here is CASSQGLAGAGNQETQYF. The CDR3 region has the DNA TGTGCCAGCAGCCAAGGACTAGCGGGTGCCGGGAACCAAGAGACCCAGTACTTC.

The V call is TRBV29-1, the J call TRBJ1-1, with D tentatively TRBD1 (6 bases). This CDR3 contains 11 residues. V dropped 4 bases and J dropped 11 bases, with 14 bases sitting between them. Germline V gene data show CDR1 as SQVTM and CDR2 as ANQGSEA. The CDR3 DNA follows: TGCAGCGTTGTTTGGGGGCGCGGGGCTTTCTTT. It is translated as CSVVWGRGAFF.

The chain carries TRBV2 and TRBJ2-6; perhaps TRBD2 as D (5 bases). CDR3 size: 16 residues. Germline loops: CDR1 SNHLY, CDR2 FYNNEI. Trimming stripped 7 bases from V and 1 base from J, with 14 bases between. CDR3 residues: CASTRGGVSGANVLTF. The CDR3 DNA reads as TGTGCCAGCACCCGGGGTGGGGTATCTGGGGCCAACGTCCTGACTTTC.

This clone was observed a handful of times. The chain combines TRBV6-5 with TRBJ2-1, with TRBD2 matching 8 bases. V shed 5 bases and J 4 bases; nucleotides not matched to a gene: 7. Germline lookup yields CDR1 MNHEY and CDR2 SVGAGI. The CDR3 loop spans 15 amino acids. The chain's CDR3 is CASSTPSGGYNEQFF. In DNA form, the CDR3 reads TGTGCCAGCAGTACCCCCAGCGGGGGTTACAATGAGCAGTTCTTC.

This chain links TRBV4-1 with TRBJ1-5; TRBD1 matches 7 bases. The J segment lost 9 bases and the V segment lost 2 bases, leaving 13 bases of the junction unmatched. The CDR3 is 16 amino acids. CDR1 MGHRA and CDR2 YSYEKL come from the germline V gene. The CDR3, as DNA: TGCGCCAGCAGCCAAAAAACAGGGGCGCTTGATATGCCCCAGCATTTT. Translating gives CASSQKTGALDMPQHF.

The CDR3 DNA reads TGTGCCAGCAGCTTAGGACTAGCGGGAGTGTTTGAGCAGTTCTTC. It encodes CASSLGLAGVFEQFF. The chain combines TRBV11-2 with TRBJ2-1, with TRBD2 identical over 12 bases. CDR3 length equals 15 residues. Germline V gene sequence: CDR1 SGHAT, CDR2 FQNNGV. Trimming removed 1 base from V and 9 bases from J; junction bases left unmatched: 4. Using reference TRBV11-2 and TRBJ2-1 for the parts outside the CDR3, the full variable domain is EAGVAQSPRYKIIEKRQSVAFWCNPISGHATLYWYQQILGQGPKLLIQFQNNGVVDDSQLPKDRFSAERLKGVDSTLKIQPAKLEDSAVYLCASSLGLAGVFEQFFGPGTRLTVL.